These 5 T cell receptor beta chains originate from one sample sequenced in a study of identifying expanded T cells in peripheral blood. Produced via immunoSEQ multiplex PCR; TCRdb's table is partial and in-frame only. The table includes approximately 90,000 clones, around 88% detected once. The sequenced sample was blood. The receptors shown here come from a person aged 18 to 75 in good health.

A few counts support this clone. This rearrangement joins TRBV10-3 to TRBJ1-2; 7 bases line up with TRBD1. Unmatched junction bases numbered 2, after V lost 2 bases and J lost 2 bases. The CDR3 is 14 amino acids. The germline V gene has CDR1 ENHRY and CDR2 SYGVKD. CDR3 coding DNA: TGTGCCATCAGTGAGACAGGGGCGAACTATGGCTACACCTTC. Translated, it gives CAISETGANYGYTF.

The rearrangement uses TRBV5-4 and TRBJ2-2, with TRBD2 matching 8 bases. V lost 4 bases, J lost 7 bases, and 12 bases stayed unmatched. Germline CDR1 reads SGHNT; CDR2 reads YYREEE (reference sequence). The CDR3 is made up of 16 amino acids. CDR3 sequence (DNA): TGTGCCAGCAGCCCGGACGGCGGGGGGCTTGTCGGGGAGCTGTTTTTT. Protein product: CASSPDGGGLVGELFF. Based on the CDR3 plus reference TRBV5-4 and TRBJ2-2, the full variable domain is ETGVTQSPTHLIKTRGQQVTLRCSSQSGHNTVSWYQQALGQGPQFIFQYYREEENGRGNFPPRFSGLQFPNYSSELNVNALELDDSALYLCASSPDGGGLVGELFFGEGSRLTVL.

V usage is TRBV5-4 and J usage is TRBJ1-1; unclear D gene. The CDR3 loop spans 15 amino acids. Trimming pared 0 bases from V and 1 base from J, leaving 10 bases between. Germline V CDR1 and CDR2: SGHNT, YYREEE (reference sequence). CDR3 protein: CASSLGGRENTEAFF. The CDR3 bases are TGTGCCAGCAGCTTGGGAGGACGGGAGAACACTGAAGCTTTCTTT.

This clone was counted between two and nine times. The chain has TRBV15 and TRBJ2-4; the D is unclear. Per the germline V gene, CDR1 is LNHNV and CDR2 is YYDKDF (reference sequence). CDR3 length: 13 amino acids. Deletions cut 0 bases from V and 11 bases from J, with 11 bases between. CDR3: CATSRDSQGLQYF. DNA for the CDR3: TGTGCCACCAGCAGAGATAGCCAAGGACTTCAGTACTTC. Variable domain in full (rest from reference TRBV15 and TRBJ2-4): DAMVIQNPRYQVTQFGKPVTLSCSQTLNHNVMYWYQQKSSQAPKLLFHYYDKDFNNEADTPDNFQSRRPNTSFCFLDIRSPGLGDTAMYLCATSRDSQGLQYFGAGTRLSVL.

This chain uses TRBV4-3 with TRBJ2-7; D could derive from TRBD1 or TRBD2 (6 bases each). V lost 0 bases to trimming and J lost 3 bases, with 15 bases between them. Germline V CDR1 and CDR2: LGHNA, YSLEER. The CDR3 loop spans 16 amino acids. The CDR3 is CASSQDSPGAYYEQYF. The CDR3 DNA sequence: TGCGCCAGCAGCCAAGATAGTCCGGGGGCCTACTACGAGCAGTACTTC.